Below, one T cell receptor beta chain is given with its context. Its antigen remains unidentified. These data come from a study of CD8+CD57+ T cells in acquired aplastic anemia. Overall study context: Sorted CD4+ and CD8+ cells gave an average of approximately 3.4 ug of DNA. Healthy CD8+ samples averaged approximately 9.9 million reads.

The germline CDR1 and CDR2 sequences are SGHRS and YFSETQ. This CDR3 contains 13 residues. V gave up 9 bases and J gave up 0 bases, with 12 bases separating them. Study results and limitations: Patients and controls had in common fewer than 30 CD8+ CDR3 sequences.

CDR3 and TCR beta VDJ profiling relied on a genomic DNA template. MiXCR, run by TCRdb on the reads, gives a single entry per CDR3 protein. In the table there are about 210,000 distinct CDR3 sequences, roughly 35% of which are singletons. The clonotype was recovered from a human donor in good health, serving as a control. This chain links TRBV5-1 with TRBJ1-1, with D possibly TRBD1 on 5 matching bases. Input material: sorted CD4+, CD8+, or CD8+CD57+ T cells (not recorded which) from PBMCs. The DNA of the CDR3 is TGCGCCACCTCAAGGGGTATGAACACTGAAGCTTTCTTT. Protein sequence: CATSRGMNTEAFF. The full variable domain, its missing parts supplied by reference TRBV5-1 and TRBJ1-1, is KAGVTQTPRYLIKTRGQQVTLSCSPISGHRSVSWYQQTPGQGLQFLFEYFSETQRNKGNFPGRFSGRQFSNSRSEMNVSTLELGDSALYLCATSRGMNTEAFFGQGTRLTVV.